Here is one TCR beta chain with its context. The sample comes from a study of blood T cells in healthy people across ages. V lost 4 bases, J lost 3 bases, and 8 bases lay in between. This CDR3 comprises 14 residues. Germline lookup yields CDR1 SGHRS and CDR2 YFSETQ. Primers used in a second PCR of roughly 6 to 11 cycles were a sample-barcoded 5' primer and a J-beta primer mix. TCRdb reprocessed the 5' RACE reads with MiXCR, giving one entry per CDR3 protein. The data contain about 970,000 distinct CDR3 sequences, about 53% of them singletons. The J gene is TRBJ2-6, the V gene TRBV5-1, with D perhaps matching TRBD2 (5 bases). This receptor was taken from an older woman in good health. The sample consisted of blood. CDR3: CASSLGGGANVLTF. The DNA for the CDR3 is TGCGCCAGCAGCCTTGGAGGTGGGGCCAACGTCCTGACTTTC.